Below are 27 T cell receptor beta chains sequenced from a single sample in a study of blood T cell repertoires in COVID-19. Produced via immunoSEQ multiplex PCR; TCRdb's table is partial and in-frame only. Of about 46,000 clones in the sample, around nine tenths are singletons; the top ten hold about 7.3%. Sequencing input: peripheral blood. These receptors were collected from a man aged 50 or older with acute or convalescent COVID-19.

V usage is TRBV7-9 and J usage is TRBJ2-1, with 10 bases aligning to TRBD1. Germline CDR1 and CDR2: SEHNR and FQNEAQ (reference sequence). V shed 5 bases, J shed 0 bases, and the junction held 22 bases outside the gene matches. The CDR3 loop spans 22 amino acids. In DNA form, the CDR3 reads TGTGCCAGCAGCCGGGGACAGGGGTGGACGGTAGCGGGCGAAAGCTCCTACAATGAGCAGTTCTTC. Residues: CASSRGQGWTVAGESSYNEQFF.

This chain links TRBV7-9 with TRBJ1-2; TRBD1 matches at 8 bases. This CDR3 spans 14 amino acids. Losses at the gene ends were 5 bases for V and 4 bases for J; bases not matched to a gene: 6. Germline V gene lookup returns CDR1 SEHNR and CDR2 FQNEAQ (reference sequence). The CDR3 protein is CASSTTGAPYGYTF. As DNA, the CDR3 is TGTGCCAGCAGCACGACAGGGGCGCCCTATGGCTACACCTTC.

This clone occurred a few times. The chain combines TRBV6-5 with TRBJ1-6; possibly TRBD1 for D (6 bases). CDR1 is MNHEY, CDR2 SVGAGI, per germline. V was pared by 4 bases and J by 5 bases, with 12 bases between. The CDR3 runs to 15 residues. The CDR3 DNA sequence: TGTGCCAGCAGTTTAGGACAGCCCGATAATTCACCCCTCCACTTT. This codes for CASSLGQPDNSPLHF.

The chain employs TRBV10-2 and TRBJ2-3, with D possibly matching TRBD2 (5 bases). Germline V gives CDR1 WSHSY, CDR2 SAAADI. V lost 4 bases and J lost 3, with 14 bases in between. The CDR3 is 15 amino acids. The CDR3 sequence is CASSVEGSGTDTQYF. CDR3 coding DNA: TGCGCCAGCAGTGTAGAAGGGAGTGGGACAGATACGCAGTATTTT.

This chain connects TRBV27 to TRBJ2-1; possible D gene TRBD1, 5 bases. Germline loops: CDR1 MNHEY, CDR2 SMNVEV (reference sequence). Trimming removed 1 base from V and 3 bases from J, with 7 bases in between. The CDR3 has 14 residues. In nucleotides, the CDR3 is TGTGCCAGCAGTTTATGGGGCGTCTACAATGAGCAGTTCTTC. Encoded protein: CASSLWGVYNEQFF.

V is TRBV3-1 (or the pseudogene TRBV3-2) and J is TRBJ1-1; possible D gene TRBD1, 5 bases. Trimming took 1 base from V and 7 from J, leaving 13 bases between them. Germline V CDR1 and CDR2: LGHDT, YNNKEL (reference sequence). The CDR3 has 14 amino acids. In DNA, the CDR3 is TGTGCCAGCAGCCAAGCGGGTCGACAGTATGAAGCTTTCTTT. It yields the protein CASSQAGRQYEAFF.

V is TRBV20-1 and J is TRBJ2-5; 9 bases agree with TRBD2. J was trimmed by 4 bases and V by 6 bases; bases with no gene match: 12. CDR3 size: 15 residues. Germline V gene sequence: CDR1 DFQATT, CDR2 SNEGSKA (reference sequence). CDR3 in amino acids: CSASRPGLAGETQYF. CDR3 DNA: TGCAGTGCCAGTAGGCCGGGACTAGCAGGAGAGACCCAGTACTTC.

This sequence joins TRBV28 and TRBJ2-5, with 12 bases matching TRBD1. Germline CDR1 is MDHEN and CDR2 is SYDVKM. With V trimmed by 4 bases and J by 4 bases, 4 bases remained unmatched. The CDR3 is 15 residues long. CDR3 amino acids: CASSSQGQGAETQYF. CDR3 sequence (DNA): TGTGCCAGCAGTTCACAGGGACAGGGGGCAGAGACCCAGTACTTC.

The count of this clone is one. The V and J genes are TRBV4-2 and TRBJ1-2; the match to TRBD1 covers 10 bases. CDR3 length: 16 residues. The trim removed 3 bases at V and 2 bases at J, leaving 6 bases unmatched. In germline, CDR1 is LGHNA, CDR2 YNFKEQ. The CDR3 spells CASSHLDRGLNYGYTF. As DNA, the CDR3 is TGTGCCAGCAGCCACCTCGACAGGGGGCTGAACTATGGCTACACCTTC.

The chain uses TRBV7-7 and TRBJ2-1; the D gene is possibly TRBD1 (5 bases). The V gene lost 5 bases and the J gene lost 5 bases, with 13 bases spanning the gap. The CDR3 is 14 residues long. CDR1 and CDR2 (germline): SSHAT, FNYEAQ (reference sequence). Here the CDR3 DNA reads TGTGCCAGCAGCCCCTACGACAGAAACAATGAGCAGTTCTTC. This codes for CASSPYDRNNEQFF.

The rearrangement uses TRBV7-3 and TRBJ2-7, with D tentatively TRBD1 (6 bases). V was shortened by 2 bases and J by 2 bases, with 7 bases between the two germline ends. The CDR3 extends over 13 amino acids. Looked up from germline, CDR1 is SGHTA and CDR2 is FQGTGA. For the CDR3, the DNA is TGTGCCAGCAGCTTATCAGGGGCCTACGAGCAGTACTTC. Translation gives CASSLSGAYEQYF.

This sequence joins TRBV3-1 (or the pseudogene TRBV3-2) and TRBJ2-1, with TRBD2 as a possible D gene (6 bases). CDR3 length: 13 amino acids. V was cut by 1 base and J by 6 bases, with 7 bases left in between. Germline-derived CDR1 and CDR2 are LGHDT and YNNKEL (reference sequence). CDR3 sequence: CASSQGTTNEQFF. The CDR3 region has the DNA TGTGCCAGCAGCCAAGGGACTACCAATGAGCAGTTCTTC.

The chain combines TRBV7-2 with TRBJ2-5; 9 positions agree with TRBD2. This CDR3 region has 14 residues. From germline, CDR1 is SGHTA and CDR2 FQGNSA. Trimming removed 2 bases from V and 3 bases from J; junction bases left unmatched: 1. In nucleotides, the CDR3 is TGTGCCAGCAGCTTACAGCGGGGGGAAGAGACCCAGTACTTC. Protein: CASSLQRGEETQYF.

V is TRBV7-2 and J is TRBJ2-2; 13 nucleotides match TRBD2. This CDR3 region has 17 residues. Losses at the gene ends were 5 bases for V and 6 bases for J; bases not matched to a gene: 9. Germline V gene lookup returns CDR1 SGHTA and CDR2 FQGNSA. CDR3 protein: CASSARTSGGASGELFF. DNA of the CDR3: TGTGCCAGCAGCGCCCGAACTAGCGGGGGGGCCTCCGGGGAGCTGTTTTTT.

J is TRBJ2-1 and V is TRBV27; 10 nucleotides match TRBD2. Germline V gene lookup returns CDR1 MNHEY and CDR2 SMNVEV (reference sequence). V was clipped by 2 bases and J by 3 bases; unmatched bases: 16. The length of the CDR3 is 20 residues. The CDR3 reads CASSLKPRRASGGVYNEQFF. Here the CDR3 DNA reads TGTGCCAGCAGTTTAAAACCCCGTAGGGCTAGCGGGGGAGTCTACAATGAGCAGTTCTTC.

The J gene is TRBJ2-1, the V gene TRBV5-1; 9 nucleotides line up with TRBD2. This CDR3 spans 15 amino acids. The ends lost 4 bases at V and 5 bases at J; junction bases unmatched: 7. Germline CDR1 is SGHRS and CDR2 is YFSETQ. The CDR3 DNA reads TGCGCCAGCAGCGTAGCCGGGACTAGCCACAATGAGCAGTTCTTC. Protein: CASSVAGTSHNEQFF.

V and J are TRBV18 and TRBJ1-4; maybe TRBD1 (5 bases). The CDR3 is made up of 15 amino acids. Germline V lookup: CDR1 KGHSH, CDR2 LQKENI. The ends were cut back, 1 base at V and 4 bases at J, with 10 bases in the middle. The CDR3 loop is CASSPLSGHNEKLFF. CDR3 bases: TGTGCCAGCTCACCACTTTCCGGACATAATGAAAAACTGTTTTTT. The variable domain in full, completed from reference TRBV18 and TRBJ1-4, reads NAGVMQNPRHLVRRRGQEARLRCSPMKGHSHVYWYRQLPEEGLKFMVYLQKENIIDESGMPKERFSAEFPKEGPSILRIQQVVRGDSAAYFCASSPLSGHNEKLFFGSGTQLSVL.

The rearrangement joins TRBV2 to TRBJ1-1, with D perhaps matching TRBD1 (6 bases). Germline CDR1 is SNHLY and CDR2 is FYNNEI. The CDR3 extends over 13 amino acids. The V end lost 3 bases, the J end lost 1 base, and 6 bases lay between the germline ends. CDR3 sequence: CASSEGANTEAFF. The DNA for the CDR3 is TGTGCCAGCAGTGAGGGGGCGAACACTGAAGCTTTCTTT.

CDR3 nucleotides: TGTGCCAGCAGCACTACTACCGGGGAGCTGTTTTTT. Translation: CASSTTTGELFF. The V and J genes are TRBV6-5 and TRBJ2-2; unclear D gene. The CDR3 runs 12 residues. Germline V gene sequence: CDR1 MNHEY, CDR2 SVGAGI. V lost 6 bases and J 5 bases, leaving 7 bases between the germline ends.

This clone has a handful of counts. The chain links TRBV6-2 or TRBV6-3 to TRBJ1-1, with 7 bases aligning to TRBD1. Trimming took 6 bases from V and 4 from J; bases not matched to a gene: 11. Germline CDR1 MNHEY, CDR2 SVGEGT. This CDR3 region has 15 residues. CDR3 sequence reads: CASSSTTGIGTEAFF. The CDR3 DNA reads as TGTGCCAGCAGCTCAACGACAGGGATTGGCACTGAAGCTTTCTTT.

The chain links TRBV6-1 to TRBJ1-2; D is unresolved. The CDR3 is 14 residues long. V was trimmed by 1 base and J by 5 bases, leaving 11 bases between them. Germline lookup yields CDR1 MNHNS and CDR2 SASEGT. The CDR3 is CASSEGPVDYGYTF. The CDR3 bases are TGTGCCAGCAGTGAAGGGCCAGTTGATTATGGCTACACCTTC.

The chain is built from TRBV5-1 and TRBJ2-2, with TRBD1 matching over 7 bases. Germline V gives CDR1 SGHRS, CDR2 YFSETQ. CDR3 length: 15 residues. With V trimmed by 3 bases and J by 1 base, 3 bases remained unmatched. The CDR3 here is CASSSGTVNTGELFF. DNA of the CDR3: TGCGCCAGCAGCTCTGGGACAGTGAACACCGGGGAGCTGTTTTTT.

The V and J genes are TRBV5-6 and TRBJ1-2; D uncertain. Trimming removed 4 bases from V and 7 bases from J, with 20 bases in between. Germline-derived CDR1 and CDR2 are SGHDT and YYEEEE. The CDR3 has 15 residues. The CDR3 sequence: CASSPTPTPPGGYTF. CDR3 nucleotides: TGTGCCAGCAGCCCCACTCCGACTCCTCCGGGTGGCTACACCTTC.

The chain uses TRBV7-2 and TRBJ2-7; no clear D. The CDR3 has 14 amino acids. CDR1 is SGHTA, CDR2 FQGNSA, per germline. V shed 2 bases and J shed 2 bases, with 10 bases lying between them. Here the CDR3 reads CASSLRVNPYEQYF. The CDR3 DNA is TGTGCCAGCAGCTTAAGAGTCAATCCCTACGAGCAGTACTTC.

The chain uses TRBV2 and TRBJ2-1, with D perhaps TRBD2 (6 bases). Trimming took off 7 bases at V and 8 bases at J, with 18 bases between the two ends. The CDR3 is made up of 14 amino acids. Per germline, CDR1 SNHLY and CDR2 FYNNEI. In DNA, the CDR3 is TGTGCCAGCAACAAGGGGTGGGGGGACGATGAGCAGTTCTTC. Amino acid sequence: CASNKGWGDDEQFF. Together with reference TRBV2 and TRBJ2-1, the CDR3 gives the full variable domain: EPEVTQTPSHQVTQMGQEVILRCVPISNHLYFYWYRQILGQKVEFLVSFYNNEISEKSEIFDDQFSVERPDGSNFTLKIRSTKLEDSAMYFCASNKGWGDDEQFFGPGTRLTVL.

The chain links TRBV28 to TRBJ2-1, with 8 bases aligning to TRBD2. CDR1 and CDR2 from the germline V gene are MDHEN and SYDVKM. With 6 bases clipped from V and 2 bases from J, the junction kept 6 bases outside the gene matches. CDR3 size: 15 residues. The CDR3 DNA reads TGTGCCAGCAGCCCCACTAGCGGAGCCTACAATGAGCAGTTCTTC. Its translation: CASSPTSGAYNEQFF.

The chain combines TRBV2 with TRBJ1-2; 7 positions agree with TRBD1. In germline, CDR1 is SNHLY, CDR2 FYNNEI. The CDR3 has 15 residues. The trim removed 4 bases at V and 0 bases at J, leaving 5 bases unmatched. The CDR3 is CASSGGQVSNYGYTF. The CDR3 nucleotides are TGTGCCAGCAGTGGAGGACAGGTTTCTAACTATGGCTACACCTTC.